Listed below are T cell receptor beta chains from one sample, sequenced in a study of beta chain features in type 1 diabetes. Repertoires were generated with immunoSEQ multiplex PCR, while TCRdb's copy carries only in-frame clones and drops some. The sample records 900,000 or so clones, 15% to 20% being singletons. The material sequenced was naive CD4+ T cells from blood. Receptors were obtained from a woman younger than 35 in good health. Each CDR3 is given with its conserved first and last residue.

TRBV18,CASSLTEGQPQHF
TRBV6-6,CASPDSVSNQPQHF
TRBV28,CASRQTGTSGRGTQYF
TRBV4-3,CASSRHGQGNGDEQYF
TRBV4-3,CASSPRAGESSYEQYF
TRBV29-1,CSVGDGQETQYF
TRBV18,CASSGQGISEQYF
TRBV9,CASSVGATSGYNEQFF
TRBV19,CASTPWGAGYGYTF
TRBV28,CASSLGVNYEQYF
TRBV20-1,CSASGGAGYTF
TRBV29-1,CSVSRVAGADTQYF
TRBV7-9,CASSLGSPSPRLGYTF
TRBV28,CASRRTGSNEQFF
TRBV19,CASRTQESKNIQYF
TRBV28,CASTANPRTGNATGEAFF
TRBV19,CASSLWLAGAREQYF
TRBV2,CASSPGTGYTDTQYF
TRBV19,CASSMAGGYEQYF
TRBV25-1,CATGREQFYNEQFF
TRBV7-2,CASSSSSVRNEKLFF
TRBV6-5,CASSERRGVTEAFF
TRBV6-4,CASSNRGINYTF
TRBV21-1,CASSKRVLTNTEAFF
TRBV5-1,CASSSKTSALGTDTQYF
TRBV7-6,CASSQAHGDTQYF
TRBV11-1,CASSSFPGSQETQYF
TRBV7-2,CASSPTLNTEAFF
TRBV7-2,CASSRRTGDRNQPQHF
TRBV21-1,CAPILGLAGITDTQYF
TRBV4-3,CASSQDRGLASKTQYF
TRBV7-2,CASTSDRGYSGANVLTF
TRBV2,CASSDRGFRDNEQFF
TRBV2,CASEERAQYF
TRBV7-2,CASSFGLAGVDTQYF
TRBV5-1,CASSLVAPGRTGELFF
TRBV15,CATSRDGRAGRTEQYF
TRBV15,CATSWDRDQGIF
TRBV6-1,CASSEWGGRGNQPQHF
TRBV7-3,CASSIPGAGTGELFF
TRBV6-1,CASRRGQGNYEQYF
TRBV4-3,CASSLAPRLAGTGELFF
TRBV28,CASSLLAGVEEFF
TRBV7-9,CASSPQQQGAGGNTIYF
TRBV7-2,CASSFWSEAFF
TRBV11-1,CASSLGLDTQYF
TRBV6-5,CASSYGRLYNEQFF
TRBV29-1,CSVKPGQGAAYEQYF
TRBV7-9,CASSSDYLNQPQHF
TRBV7-2,CASSPGTSQPQHF
TRBV9,CASSRGGYTGELFF
TRBV27,CASSSLTADTQYF
TRBV25-1,CASSEGLGVSYNEQFF
TRBV29-1,CSVSGLAGGYEQYF
TRBV19,CASRNRGLNTGELFF
TRBV25-1,CASSDFSSFQETQYF
TRBV14,CASSQISYFGTSGIAEQFF
TRBV4-1,CASSHVDRVRTEAFF
TRBV6-5,CASSSFSGRRQETQYF
TRBV18,CASSPPGTAHQPQHF